The sequence of this TCR beta chain was determined in a study of identifying expanded T cells in peripheral blood. Findings and caveats of the study: Roughly 1.2 clones differed between technical replicates, versus around 15 and 19 over time. Clone count variance between two-week samples rose with total template count.

No infections or other immune events were documented during collection. About this clone: Its antigen is currently unknown. At one boundary the junction diverges from the germline segment, which might be a read error.

Germline-derived CDR1 and CDR2 are SGHNT and YYREEE (reference sequence). The CDR3 covers 14 residues. Assay used: immunoSEQ multiplex PCR; TCRdb lists only in-frame clones, some missing. The sample consists of 75,000 to 95,000 clones, 70% to 90% of them appearing once. The specimen sequenced was blood. The origin of this receptor is a person between 18 and 75 years old in good health. The V gene is TRBV5-4, the J gene TRBJ2-2; TRBD1 is a possible D gene (6 bases). The CDR3 DNA reads as TGTGCCAGCAGGTTGGACAGGAACACCGGGGAGCTGTTTTTT. As protein: CASRLDRNTGELFF.